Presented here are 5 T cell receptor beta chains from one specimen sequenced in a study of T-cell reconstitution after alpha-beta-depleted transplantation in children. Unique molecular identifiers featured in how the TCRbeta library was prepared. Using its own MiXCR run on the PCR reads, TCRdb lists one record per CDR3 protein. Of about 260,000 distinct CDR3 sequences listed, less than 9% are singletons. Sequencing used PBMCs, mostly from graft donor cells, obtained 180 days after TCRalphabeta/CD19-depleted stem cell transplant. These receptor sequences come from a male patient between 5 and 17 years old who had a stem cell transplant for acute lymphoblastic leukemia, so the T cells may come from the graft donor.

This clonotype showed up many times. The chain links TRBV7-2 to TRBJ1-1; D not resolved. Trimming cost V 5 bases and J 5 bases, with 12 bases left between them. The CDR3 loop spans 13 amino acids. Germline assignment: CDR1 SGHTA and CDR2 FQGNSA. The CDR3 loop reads CASSVTGRTEAFF. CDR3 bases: TGTGCCAGCAGCGTTACCGGACGGACTGAAGCTTTCTTT. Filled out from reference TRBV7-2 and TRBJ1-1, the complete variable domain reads GAGVSQSPSNKVTEKGKDVELRCDPISGHTALYWYRQSLGQGLEFLIYFQGNSAPDKSGLPSDRFSAERTGGSVSTLTIQRTQQEDSAVYLCASSVTGRTEAFFGQGTRLTVV.

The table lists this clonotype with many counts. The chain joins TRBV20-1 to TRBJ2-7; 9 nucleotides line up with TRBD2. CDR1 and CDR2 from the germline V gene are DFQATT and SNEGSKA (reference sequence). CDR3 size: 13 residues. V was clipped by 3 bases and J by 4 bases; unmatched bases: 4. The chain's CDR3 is CSASLAGRYEQYF. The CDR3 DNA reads TGCAGTGCTAGTCTAGCGGGGCGGTACGAGCAGTACTTC.

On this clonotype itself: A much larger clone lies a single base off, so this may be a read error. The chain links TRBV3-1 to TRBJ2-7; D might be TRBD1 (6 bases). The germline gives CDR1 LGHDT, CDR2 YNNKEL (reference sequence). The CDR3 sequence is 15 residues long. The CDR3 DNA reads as TGTGCCACCAGCCGAACCGTACAGGGCTCCTACGAGCAGTACTTC. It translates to CATSRTVQGSYEQYF.

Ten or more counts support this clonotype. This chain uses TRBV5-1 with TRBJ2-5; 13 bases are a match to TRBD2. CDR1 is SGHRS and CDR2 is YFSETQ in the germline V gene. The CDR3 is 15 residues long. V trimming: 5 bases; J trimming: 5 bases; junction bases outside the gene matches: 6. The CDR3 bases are TGCGCCAGCAGAGCGGGACTAGCGGGGATCGAGACCCAGTACTTC. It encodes CASRAGLAGIETQYF.

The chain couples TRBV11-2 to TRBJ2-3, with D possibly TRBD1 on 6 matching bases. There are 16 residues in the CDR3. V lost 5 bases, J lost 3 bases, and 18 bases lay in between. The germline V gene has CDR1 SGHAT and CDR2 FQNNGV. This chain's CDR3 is CASSPGDTGWTDTQYF. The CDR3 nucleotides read TGTGCCAGCAGCCCAGGGGATACAGGGTGGACAGATACGCAGTATTTT.